These 30 T cell receptor beta chains share one sample of origin, sequenced in a study of neurological immune-mediated disorders. In TCRdb, the 5' RACE reads were re-called with MiXCR into one record per CDR3 protein. In the table there are around 30,000 distinct CDR3 sequences, about 4% of which are singletons. Material for sequencing was CD4+ T cells from blood. The receptor source for this set is a woman aged 40 to 50 in good health.

This clonotype was recorded at least ten times. CDR3 DNA sequence: TGTGCCAGCAGGACCACTAGCGGGGGTTCCTACAATGAGCAGTTCTTC. Residues: CASRTTSGGSYNEQFF. V is TRBV11-2 and J is TRBJ2-1; TRBD2 aligns across 11 bases. With 6 bases clipped from V and 1 base from J, the junction kept 5 bases outside the gene matches. Germline V lookup: CDR1 SGHAT, CDR2 FQNNGV. The CDR3 loop spans 16 amino acids.

This clonotype has a count of ten or more. The genes are TRBV5-1 and TRBJ2-7; D uncertain. Trimming took off 1 base at V and 3 bases at J, with 17 bases between the two ends. CDR1 is SGHRS, CDR2 YFSETQ, per germline. This CDR3 spans 16 amino acids. CDR3 protein: CASSLNPSRRFYEQYF. CDR3 sequence (DNA): TGCGCCAGCAGCTTGAATCCCTCCCGCCGGTTCTACGAGCAGTACTTC. The whole variable domain, remainder taken from reference TRBV5-1 and TRBJ2-7, is KAGVTQTPRYLIKTRGQQVTLSCSPISGHRSVSWYQQTPGQGLQFLFEYFSETQRNKGNFPGRFSGRQFSNSRSEMNVSTLELGDSALYLCASSLNPSRRFYEQYFGPGTRLTVT.

This clonotype showed up many times. This sequence joins TRBV7-2 and TRBJ2-7, with D tentatively TRBD1 (6 bases). CDR1 is SGHTA, CDR2 FQGNSA, per germline. This CDR3 contains 13 residues. Trimming shortened V by 2 bases and J by 5 bases, and 10 bases separated the two germline ends. The CDR3 DNA is TGTGCCAGCAGCTTAACGGCAGGGGACGAGCAGTACTTC. Translated, it gives CASSLTAGDEQYF. The full variable domain, completed using reference TRBV7-2 and TRBJ2-7, is GAGVSQSPSNKVTEKGKDVELRCDPISGHTALYWYRQSLGQGLEFLIYFQGNSAPDKSGLPSDRFSAERTGGSVSTLTIQRTQQEDSAVYLCASSLTAGDEQYFGPGTRLTVT.

This clonotype was counted at least ten times. The J gene is TRBJ1-2, the V gene TRBV20-1; D remains ambiguous. CDR1 and CDR2 from the germline V gene are DFQATT and SNEGSKA (reference sequence). There are 13 residues in the CDR3. The V end was cut by 6 bases, the J end by 4 bases, with 15 bases between. The chain's CDR3 is CSARALGSYGYTF. The DNA for the CDR3 is TGCAGTGCAAGGGCCCTAGGGTCCTATGGCTACACCTTC.

This clonotype came up many times. The J gene is TRBJ2-1, the V gene TRBV4-1; D uncertain. The germline gives CDR1 MGHRA, CDR2 YSYEKL. CDR3 length: 16 amino acids. V gave up 0 bases and J gave up 2 bases, with 11 bases separating them. The CDR3, as DNA: TGCGCCAGCAGCCAAGATCGGCAAGTCCCCTACAATGAGCAGTTCTTC. Its protein product is CASSQDRQVPYNEQFF.

The table lists this clonotype with many counts. The chain is built from TRBV5-1 and TRBJ2-7; no clear D. Trimming left V 0 bases short and J 6 bases short, with 16 bases between. The CDR3 loop spans 15 amino acids. Germline values: CDR1 SGHRS, CDR2 YFSETQ. CDR3: CASSLGPPGLSEQYF. The CDR3 DNA follows: TGCGCCAGCAGCTTGGGTCCCCCGGGCCTCTCCGAGCAGTACTTC.

This clonotype was counted many times. The V gene is TRBV29-1, the J gene TRBJ2-7; either TRBD1 or TRBD2 may fit D (6 bases each). The CDR3 spans 13 residues. V lost 5 bases and J lost 4, with 15 bases in between. CDR1 is SQVTM and CDR2 is ANQGSEA in the germline V gene. The CDR3 DNA follows: TGCAGCGTTCGGGGGAGAGGGGGATACGAGCAGTACTTC. Translating gives CSVRGRGGYEQYF.

This clonotype was seen repeatedly, ten times or more. The V and J genes are TRBV7-2 and TRBJ2-1; 8 bases are a match to TRBD2. Looked up from germline, CDR1 is SGHTA and CDR2 is FQGNSA. Unmatched junction bases numbered 12, after V lost 5 bases and J lost 9 bases. The CDR3 is 15 amino acids. This chain's CDR3 is CASSPPGTSVFEQFF. The CDR3 DNA reads TGTGCCAGCAGCCCCCCCGGGACTAGTGTGTTTGAGCAGTTCTTC.

Ten or more counts support this clonotype. DNA for the CDR3: TGTGCCTGGAACCTCCAGGGGGATGGTACGCAGTATTTT. Protein sequence: CAWNLQGDGTQYF. The rearrangement uses TRBV30 and TRBJ2-3, with 7 bases identical to TRBD1. The CDR3 runs 13 residues. The V segment lost 4 bases and the J segment 8 bases; nucleotides outside the gene matches: 9. Looked up from germline, CDR1 is GTSNPN and CDR2 is SVGIG (reference sequence).

This clonotype was observed many times. This chain joins TRBV20-1 and TRBJ2-7; 11 bases map to TRBD1. Trimming took 1 base from V and 3 from J; bases not matched to a gene: 2. The germline CDR1 and CDR2 sequences are DFQATT and SNEGSKA (reference sequence). This CDR3 is 14 amino acids long. This chain's CDR3 is CSARGTGGLYEQYF. CDR3 coding DNA: TGCAGTGCTAGAGGGACAGGGGGCCTCTACGAGCAGTACTTC.

This clonotype was seen repeatedly, ten times or more. The chain recombines TRBV12-3 or TRBV12-4 with TRBJ2-5, with 8 positions matching TRBD1. This CDR3 has 14 residues. The ends lost 5 bases at V and 7 bases at J; junction bases unmatched: 9. The DNA for the CDR3 is TGTGCCAGCAGTACACGACAGGGGCCTGGGACCCAGTACTTC. The encoded protein is CASSTRQGPGTQYF.

This clonotype occurred many times. The chain employs TRBV5-1 and TRBJ2-7; D perhaps matches TRBD1 (6 bases). Germline CDR1 is SGHRS and CDR2 is YFSETQ. Deletions cut 4 bases from V and 5 bases from J, with 16 bases between. This CDR3 region has 14 residues. In DNA form, the CDR3 reads TGCGCCAGCAGCCCCAGGGGCGTTATCAACGAGCAGTACTTC. Protein sequence: CASSPRGVINEQYF. Using reference TRBV5-1 and TRBJ2-7 for the parts outside the CDR3, the full variable domain is KAGVTQTPRYLIKTRGQQVTLSCSPISGHRSVSWYQQTPGQGLQFLFEYFSETQRNKGNFPGRFSGRQFSNSRSEMNVSTLELGDSALYLCASSPRGVINEQYFGPGTRLTVT.

This clonotype was counted at least ten times. This chain connects TRBV11-2 to TRBJ2-7; TRBD2 might be the D (5 bases). Germline CDR1 reads SGHAT; CDR2 reads FQNNGV. The CDR3 extends over 14 amino acids. Deletions cut 1 base from V and 2 bases from J, with 9 bases between. CDR3 in DNA: TGTGCCAGCAGCTTAGGTCCGGGAACCTACGAGCAGTACTTC. Encoded protein: CASSLGPGTYEQYF.

This clonotype came up many times. CDR3 in amino acids: CASSSPDRGSNQPQHF. DNA for the CDR3: TGTGCCAGCAGTTCTCCGGACAGGGGGAGCAATCAGCCCCAGCATTTT. The chain carries TRBV12-3 or TRBV12-4 and TRBJ1-5; TRBD1 agrees at 10 bases. The CDR3 sequence is 16 residues long. Unmatched junction bases numbered 4, after V lost 4 bases and J lost 1 base.

This clonotype has a count of ten or more. The chain joins TRBV20-1 to TRBJ1-2; D ambiguous. CDR1 and CDR2 (germline): DFQATT, SNEGSKA (reference sequence). CDR3 length equals 14 residues. The V end was cut by 6 bases, the J end by 0 bases, with 14 bases between. Here the CDR3 DNA reads TGCAGTGCGGCCACCACCTCTCCTAACTATGGCTACACCTTC. Its translation is CSAATTSPNYGYTF.

This clonotype appeared many times. The rearrangement uses TRBV20-1 and TRBJ2-7; 12 bases align to TRBD2. J lost 5 bases, V lost 5 bases, and 13 bases had no gene match. This CDR3 is built from 16 residues. The V gene's germline CDR1 is DFQATT and CDR2 SNEGSKA (reference sequence). CDR3 DNA sequence: TGCAGTGCTTCCCGCGGCCTAGCGGGAGGGCGGGACGAGCAGTACTTC. Its protein product is CSASRGLAGGRDEQYF.

This clonotype was detected many times. The V gene is TRBV11-2, the J gene TRBJ2-4; D is unresolved. There are 13 residues in the CDR3. V lost 5 bases to trimming and J lost 8 bases, with 13 bases between them. Germline values: CDR1 SGHAT, CDR2 FQNNGV. The CDR3 nucleotides are TGTGCCAGCAGCATGGGTCAGGCGGACATTCAGTACTTC. Translating gives CASSMGQADIQYF. Supplemented by reference TRBV11-2 and TRBJ2-4, the full variable domain reads EAGVAQSPRYKIIEKRQSVAFWCNPISGHATLYWYQQILGQGPKLLIQFQNNGVVDDSQLPKDRFSAERLKGVDSTLKIQPAKLEDSAVYLCASSMGQADIQYFGAGTRLSVL.

This clonotype was observed at least ten times. The gene calls are TRBV15 and TRBJ2-7, with D unclear. Per the germline V gene, CDR1 is LNHNV and CDR2 is YYDKDF (reference sequence). V gave up 0 bases and J gave up 2 bases, with 5 bases separating them. The CDR3 length is 13 residues. The CDR3 bases are TGTGCCACCAGCAGAGAGTGGACCTACGAGCAGTACTTC. Its protein product is CATSREWTYEQYF.

This clonotype was observed many times. The CDR3 nucleotides are TGCGCCAGCAGCTTCCTCGGACAGGGCGGCTATGGCTACACCTTC. Its translation is CASSFLGQGGYGYTF. This chain connects TRBV5-1 to TRBJ1-2; 8 nucleotides agree with TRBD1. This CDR3 has 15 amino acids. Trimming took 2 bases from V and 4 from J; bases not matched to a gene: 7. Germline CDR1 and CDR2: SGHRS and YFSETQ.

At least ten counts were recorded for this clonotype. The chain has TRBV20-1 and TRBJ2-6; no clear D gene. Germline CDR1 reads DFQATT; CDR2 reads SNEGSKA (reference sequence). Trimming shortened V by 2 bases and J by 0 bases, and 11 bases separated the two germline ends. The CDR3 spans 16 residues. CDR3 sequence (DNA): TGCAGTGCTAGAAGCCCGGTGCGCTCTGGGGCCAACGTCCTGACTTTC. This sequence encodes CSARSPVRSGANVLTF.

This clonotype showed up many times. V gene TRBV29-1 combines with J gene TRBJ1-2; D remains ambiguous. The germline V gene encodes CDR1 SQVTM and CDR2 ANQGSEA. The CDR3 is 12 amino acids. V lost 2 bases, J lost 2 bases, and 6 bases lay in between. The CDR3 reads CSVESGNYGYTF. The CDR3 nucleotides are TGCAGCGTTGAATCGGGGAACTATGGCTACACCTTC.

This clonotype has only a few counts. The V gene is TRBV6-5, the J gene TRBJ2-7, with 10 positions matching TRBD1. The germline CDR1 and CDR2 sequences are MNHEY and SVGAGI. The trim removed 5 bases at V and 7 bases at J, leaving 14 bases unmatched. CDR3 length: 16 residues. CDR3 amino acids: CASSTHPGDRGAEQYF. The CDR3 region has the DNA TGTGCCAGCAGTACCCATCCAGGGGACAGGGGTGCAGAGCAGTACTTC.

This clonotype was recorded many times. V and J are TRBV5-1 and TRBJ1-5, with D possibly TRBD1 on 5 matching bases. The CDR3 loop spans 15 amino acids. Germline V CDR1 and CDR2: SGHRS, YFSETQ. V was trimmed by 3 bases and J by 4 bases, leaving 14 bases between them. CDR3 residues: CASSWDLTPNQPQHF. CDR3 nucleotides: TGCGCCAGCAGCTGGGACCTAACCCCAAATCAGCCCCAGCATTTT.

In its sample, this clonotype was seen many times. The chain joins TRBV27 to TRBJ2-3; weak D call: TRBD1 (5 bases). CDR3 length: 16 residues. Deletions cut 5 bases from V and 6 bases from J, with 21 bases between. Germline CDR1 and CDR2: MNHEY and SMNVEV (reference sequence). DNA of the CDR3: TGTGCCAGCAGTCTCCTCCGACAGTCCGCCTGGGATACGCAGTATTTT. This codes for CASSLLRQSAWDTQYF.

Many counts were recorded for this clonotype. Sequence at one end of the junction differs from germline and may be a read error. This chain connects TRBV5-5 to TRBJ1-2, with TRBD1 matching 7 bases. CDR3 length: 15 amino acids. Germline V lookup: CDR1 SGHKS, CDR2 YYEKEE (reference sequence). This chain's CDR3 is CASSLSPTPGQSVPF. For the CDR3, the DNA is TGTGCCAGCAGCTTGAGCCCAACCCCGGGACAGAGCGTGCCCTTC. The full variable domain, completed using reference TRBV5-5 and TRBJ1-2, is DAGVTQSPTHLIKTRGQQVTLRCSPISGHKSVSWYQQVLGQGPQFIFQYYEKEERGRGNFPDRFSARQFPNYSSELNVNALLLGDSALYLCASSLSPTPGQSVPFGSGTRLTVV.

This clonotype was recorded at least ten times. The chain has TRBV19 and TRBJ1-6, with 8 bases matching TRBD1. The CDR3 spans 14 residues. Germline loops: CDR1 LNHDA, CDR2 SQIVND (reference sequence). After removal of 6 bases from V and 5 bases from J, the junction contained 3 bases not matched to a gene. CDR3 DNA: TGTGCCAGTAGCCCGGGACAGGATAATTCACCCCTCCACTTT. It translates to CASSPGQDNSPLHF. Full variable domain (missing parts from reference TRBV19 and TRBJ1-6): DGGITQSPKYLFRKEGQNVTLSCEQNLNHDAMYWYRQDPGQGLRLIYYSQIVNDFQKGDIAEGYSVSREKKESFPLTVTSAQKNPTAFYLCASSPGQDNSPLHFGNGTRLTVT.

In this sample, this clonotype turned up many times. This chain uses TRBV5-1 with TRBJ2-7; TRBD2 agrees at 10 bases. With V trimmed by 4 bases and J by 3 bases, 7 bases remained unmatched. The CDR3 length is 15 residues. Germline V gene sequence: CDR1 SGHRS, CDR2 YFSETQ. The CDR3 DNA reads as TGCGCCAGCAGCCCCATAGCGGGGGGAGTCTACGAGCAGTACTTC. Translating gives CASSPIAGGVYEQYF.

This clonotype was observed many times. V gene TRBV12-3 or TRBV12-4 combines with J gene TRBJ2-2, with D perhaps TRBD2 (6 bases). This CDR3 contains 15 residues. The V end was cut by 1 base, the J end by 7 bases, with 13 bases between. The CDR3 sequence is CASSLGAGFGGELFF. The DNA of the CDR3 is TGTGCCAGCAGTTTAGGGGCGGGATTCGGCGGGGAGCTGTTTTTT.

This clonotype was detected ten times or more. The CDR3 reads CSARDRNTKETQYF. The DNA for the CDR3 is TGCAGTGCTAGAGATCGGAACACGAAAGAGACCCAGTACTTC. This chain links TRBV20-1 with TRBJ2-5, with D hard to call. The CDR3 has 14 residues. Trimming removed 0 bases at V and 3 bases at J, with 11 bases between. Looked up from germline, CDR1 is DFQATT and CDR2 is SNEGSKA (reference sequence).

In its sample, this clonotype was seen many times. This chain joins TRBV20-1 and TRBJ2-3; D unresolved. The CDR3 spans 15 residues. V lost 4 bases and J 1 base, leaving 15 bases between the germline ends. CDR1 and CDR2 from the germline V gene are DFQATT and SNEGSKA (reference sequence). The CDR3 DNA sequence: TGCAGTGCTACCCACTCTACTTCCGGCACAGATACGCAGTATTTT. Translated, it gives CSATHSTSGTDTQYF.